In its sample, the clone carrying this T cell receptor beta chain was seen once. These data come from a study of T-cell reconstitution after alpha-beta-depleted transplantation in children. The TCRbeta library was prepared with unique molecular identifiers. TCRdb recomputed calls from the PCR reads with MiXCR, one row per CDR3 protein. Seen here are roughly 500,000 distinct CDR3 sequences, approximately 29% observed once, and the top ten hold around 2.5%. The germline V and J ends were trimmed by 5 bases and 0 bases, with 9 bases remaining between them. The CDR3 extends over 14 amino acids. Germline-derived CDR1 and CDR2 are MDHEN and SYDVKM.

Source: PBMCs from the stem cell graft donor, taken from the stem cell graft. The chain has TRBV28 and TRBJ2-3, with D uncertain. The sequence was collected from a human donor who donated a stem cell graft to a child with aplastic anemia. CDR3 sequence reads: CASSPIGSTDTQYF. CDR3 sequence (DNA): TGTGCCAGCAGTCCGATCGGTAGCACAGATACGCAGTATTTT.